The 17 T cell receptor beta chains below all came from one sample that was sequenced in a study of control samples from healthy donors and cancer patients. The method was immunoSEQ multiplex PCR; TCRdb's version includes in-frame clones alone and lacks a portion of them. This table has under 200,000 clones, 92% appearing once. The sequencing sample was made of blood. The receptors were gathered from a woman aged 25 to 39 in good health.

This chain joins TRBV6-1 and TRBJ2-1; D uncertain. The CDR3 consists of 14 residues. Trimming left V 3 bases short and J 6 bases short, with 12 bases between. CDR1 is MNHNS and CDR2 is SASEGT in the germline V gene. DNA of the CDR3: TGTGCCAGCAGTGAGGGGTCCGGTCTCAATGAGCAGTTCTTC. Protein product: CASSEGSGLNEQFF.

V gene TRBV5-1 combines with J gene TRBJ2-1; possible D gene TRBD2, 6 bases. V shed 0 bases and J shed 3 bases, with 13 bases lying between them. CDR3 length: 16 residues. Germline CDR1 is SGHRS and CDR2 is YFSETQ. CDR3 loop: CASSLVAGSGYNEQFF. CDR3 DNA sequence: TGCGCCAGCAGCTTGGTCGCCGGTAGCGGCTACAATGAGCAGTTCTTC. Supplemented by reference TRBV5-1 and TRBJ2-1, the full variable domain reads KAGVTQTPRYLIKTRGQQVTLSCSPISGHRSVSWYQQTPGQGLQFLFEYFSETQRNKGNFPGRFSGRQFSNSRSEMNVSTLELGDSALYLCASSLVAGSGYNEQFFGPGTRLTVL.

CDR3 sequence reads: CASSLDGGRGGYTF. For the CDR3, the DNA is TGTGCCAGCAGCTTGGATGGGGGGCGCGGAGGCTACACCTTC. This chain uses TRBV5-5 with TRBJ1-2; the D gene is possibly TRBD1 (6 bases). V gave up 0 bases and J gave up 8 bases, with 14 bases separating them. From germline, CDR1 is SGHKS and CDR2 YYEKEE (reference sequence). CDR3 length: 14 amino acids.

V is TRBV13 and J is TRBJ2-5; D may be TRBD1 or TRBD2 (6 bases each). V was trimmed by 5 bases and J by 5 bases, leaving 21 bases between them. From germline, CDR1 is PRHDT and CDR2 FYEKMQ (reference sequence). The CDR3 has 16 amino acids. CDR3 protein: CASSPALGGIGETQYF. In nucleotides, the CDR3 is TGTGCCAGCAGCCCCGCCCTCGGGGGCATCGGGGAGACCCAGTACTTC.

This clone was counted a single time. The J gene is TRBJ2-3, the V gene TRBV5-1, with D perhaps TRBD2 (6 bases). Trimming cost V 6 bases and J 1 base, with 9 bases left between them. Germline-derived CDR1 and CDR2 are SGHRS and YFSETQ. This CDR3 region has 13 residues. CDR3 region: CASTGLRTDTQYF. In DNA form, the CDR3 reads TGCGCCAGCACAGGACTACGCACAGATACGCAGTATTTT.

This clone was found once. The rearrangement joins TRBV5-1 to TRBJ2-1, with 16 positions matching TRBD2. V lost 4 bases, J lost 7 bases, and 5 bases stayed unmatched. This CDR3 comprises 16 residues. Germline loops: CDR1 SGHRS, CDR2 YFSETQ. CDR3 amino acids: CASSTGTSGRGNEQFF. CDR3 sequence (DNA): TGCGCCAGCAGCACCGGGACTAGCGGGAGGGGGAATGAGCAGTTCTTC.

The gene calls are TRBV7-9 and TRBJ2-3; D uncertain. The V end was cut by 5 bases, the J end by 7 bases, with 10 bases between. This CDR3 comprises 12 residues. Germline V CDR1 and CDR2: SEHNR, FQNEAQ (reference sequence). For the CDR3, the DNA is TGTGCCAGCAGCCTCGATTGGCATACGCAGTATTTT. This gives the protein CASSLDWHTQYF.

The CDR3 DNA is TGTGCCATCAGTGAGTCGAGAGGGTACGAGCAGTACTTC. Translating gives CAISESRGYEQYF. This chain connects TRBV10-3 to TRBJ2-7; D possibly corresponds to TRBD2 (5 bases). The CDR3 has 13 amino acids. Trimming shortened V by 0 bases and J by 4 bases, and 7 bases separated the two germline ends. Germline V gene sequence: CDR1 ENHRY, CDR2 SYGVKD.

The chain employs TRBV5-1 and TRBJ1-1; 7 bases map to TRBD1. The CDR3 sequence is 15 residues long. Losses at the gene ends were 4 bases for V and 5 bases for J; bases not matched to a gene: 11. CDR1 and CDR2 (germline): SGHRS, YFSETQ. This chain's CDR3 is CASSPGARGRTEAFF. The CDR3 nucleotides are TGCGCCAGCAGCCCCGGGGCCAGGGGGAGGACTGAAGCTTTCTTT. The full variable domain, completed using reference TRBV5-1 and TRBJ1-1, is KAGVTQTPRYLIKTRGQQVTLSCSPISGHRSVSWYQQTPGQGLQFLFEYFSETQRNKGNFPGRFSGRQFSNSRSEMNVSTLELGDSALYLCASSPGARGRTEAFFGQGTRLTVV.

The CDR3 DNA sequence: TGCGCCAGCAGCCAAGCGGACAGGGTTACGGAGACCCAGTACTTC. Its protein product is CASSQADRVTETQYF. This chain links TRBV4-1 with TRBJ2-5; 8 bases agree with TRBD1. Losses at the gene ends were 1 base for V and 5 bases for J; bases not matched to a gene: 6. The CDR3 loop spans 15 amino acids. Germline values: CDR1 MGHRA, CDR2 YSYEKL.

This CDR3 reads CASSPGLPYNEQFF. In DNA, the CDR3 is TGTGCCAGCAGCCCCGGCCTACCATACAATGAGCAGTTCTTC. This rearrangement joins TRBV7-9 to TRBJ2-1; D is unclear. Germline V gene sequence: CDR1 SEHNR, CDR2 FQNEAQ (reference sequence). The CDR3 totals 14 residues. V lost 5 bases, J lost 4 bases, and 12 bases lay in between.

V usage is TRBV6-6 and J usage is TRBJ1-4, with 9 bases matching TRBD1. After removal of 1 base from V and 8 bases from J, the junction contained 2 bases not matched to a gene. CDR3 length: 14 amino acids. The germline V gene encodes CDR1 MNHNY and CDR2 SVGAGI (reference sequence). The CDR3, as DNA: TGTGCCAGCAGTTACTACAGGGGGCGGGAAAAACTGTTTTTT. Translated: CASSYYRGREKLFF.

The rearrangement uses TRBV28 and TRBJ2-5; D unclear. The V and J ends lost 6 bases and 2 bases respectively, with 10 bases between them. CDR3 length: 13 residues. From germline, CDR1 is MDHEN and CDR2 SYDVKM. The CDR3 spells CASRADGQETQYF. The CDR3 nucleotides are TGTGCCAGCAGGGCCGACGGTCAAGAGACCCAGTACTTC.

On this clone itself: Additional DNA sequences in this sample encode the identical CDR3. CDR3 nucleotide sequence: TGTGCCAGCAGCTTCCAAGAGACCCAGTACTTC. This translates into CASSFQETQYF. The gene calls are TRBV7-9 and TRBJ2-5, with D unresolved. V was cut by 3 bases and J by 1 base, with 0 bases left in between. The CDR3 contains 11 residues. Germline CDR1 is SEHNR and CDR2 is FQNEAQ (reference sequence).

The chain links TRBV11-2 to TRBJ2-7; D assignment may be TRBD1 or TRBD2 (6 bases each). This CDR3 is built from 15 residues. V gave up 5 bases and J gave up 4 bases, with 18 bases separating them. Germline CDR1 is SGHAT and CDR2 is FQNNGV. In nucleotides, the CDR3 is TGTGCCAGCAGCACCTTGGGTGGGGGGCTGTACGAGCAGTACTTC. This sequence encodes CASSTLGGGLYEQYF. The whole variable domain, remainder taken from reference TRBV11-2 and TRBJ2-7, is EAGVAQSPRYKIIEKRQSVAFWCNPISGHATLYWYQQILGQGPKLLIQFQNNGVVDDSQLPKDRFSAERLKGVDSTLKIQPAKLEDSAVYLCASSTLGGGLYEQYFGPGTRLTVT.

The V call is TRBV6-2 or TRBV6-3, the J call TRBJ2-7; D unresolved. The length of the CDR3 is 14 residues. V shed 2 bases and J shed 3 bases, with 11 bases lying between them. Germline CDR1 is MNHEY and CDR2 is SVGEGT. DNA of the CDR3: TGTGCCAGCAGTTACCAGGCTAGTAGCTACGAGCAGTACTTC. Translating gives CASSYQASSYEQYF.

This sequence joins TRBV9 and TRBJ1-6; possible D gene TRBD1, 5 bases. Germline V gene data show CDR1 as SGDLS and CDR2 as YYNGEE. The CDR3 sequence is 15 residues long. Between the trimmed V and J ends, which lost 2 bases and 7 bases, there was a span of 13 bases. The CDR3 nucleotides are TGTGCCAGCAGCGTTAGCGGGGGACTCAATTCACCCCTCCACTTT. As protein: CASSVSGGLNSPLHF.